Following are 21 T cell receptor beta chains from one sample sequenced in a study of siplizumab effects on memory and regulatory T cells (dated by TCRdb to the late 2010s). The library was obtained by the immunoSEQ multiplex PCR assay. TCRdb took this table from immuneACCESS and kept in-frame rearrangements with V and J called. Such tables lack part of the clones; where checked against another copy, unresolved V genes explain under half of the gap, and the rest is unexplained. For this sample the table gives about 100,000 clones, of which 85% to 95% were detected only once. Approximately 1.5% of the sample is held by the ten biggest clonotypes. Sequencing was performed on non-Treg CD4+ T cells sorted from blood. This specimen's cell subset or site label, interpreted: FACS-sorted unstimulated CD4+ non-regulatory T cells. These TCRs come from a human donor in good health.

V is TRBV18 and J is TRBJ2-7; weak D call: TRBD2 (5 bases). Germline V lookup: CDR1 KGHSH, CDR2 LQKENI. This CDR3 has 14 amino acids. Between the trimmed V and J ends, which lost 0 bases and 2 bases, there was a span of 8 bases. CDR3 nucleotide sequence: TGTGCCAGCTCACCACCCGAACTAGCCTACGAGCAGTACTTC. Its protein product is CASSPPELAYEQYF.

The rearrangement joins TRBV5-8 to TRBJ2-5; D not certain. Germline-derived CDR1 and CDR2 are SGHTS and YDEGEE. CDR3 length equals 14 residues. Trimming took 0 bases from V and 5 from J, leaving 11 bases between them. This CDR3 reads CASSLDRVGETQYF. CDR3 DNA: TGTGCCAGCAGCTTGGATAGAGTAGGGGAGACCCAGTACTTC.

The V call is TRBV10-3, the J call TRBJ2-5; D tentatively fits TRBD1 or TRBD2 (6 bases each). The CDR3 consists of 13 residues. Germline CDR1 reads ENHRY; CDR2 reads SYGVKD. The V end was cut by 4 bases, the J end by 5 bases, with 11 bases between. CDR3 sequence (DNA): TGTGCCATCAGTGGGGAAGGGGGGGAGACCCAGTACTTC. This translates into CAISGEGGETQYF.

The genes are TRBV4-1 and TRBJ2-2, with TRBD1 identical over 7 bases. The germline V gene encodes CDR1 MGHRA and CDR2 YSYEKL. The CDR3 runs 17 residues. V gave up 3 bases and J gave up 6 bases; unmatched junction bases: 13. CDR3 sequence (DNA): TGCGCCAGCAGCCAGTTTAAGGGGACAGTAGGGGCCGGGGAGCTGTTTTTT. Its protein product is CASSQFKGTVGAGELFF.

The chain links TRBV27 to TRBJ2-2; D is unresolved. CDR3 length: 16 residues. CDR1 and CDR2 (germline): MNHEY, SMNVEV (reference sequence). The V end lost 6 bases, the J end lost 0 bases, and 14 bases lay between the germline ends. This CDR3 is CASRPSGTSNTGELFF. The CDR3 region has the DNA TGTGCCAGCAGGCCCTCCGGAACATCGAACACCGGGGAGCTGTTTTTT.

V usage is TRBV19 and J usage is TRBJ2-7; D unclear. The CDR3 sequence is 12 residues long. Germline CDR1 reads LNHDA; CDR2 reads SQIVND (reference sequence). Trimming left V 0 bases short and J 6 bases short, with 6 bases between. The CDR3 protein is CASSIDLGEQYF. The CDR3 coding sequence is TGTGCCAGTAGTATAGATCTGGGCGAGCAGTACTTC.

Only one count was recorded for this clone. V gene TRBV4-1 combines with J gene TRBJ1-1; D remains ambiguous. The V end was cut by 0 bases, the J end by 11 bases, with 22 bases between. The CDR3 has 16 residues. The germline V gene encodes CDR1 MGHRA and CDR2 YSYEKL. DNA for the CDR3: TGCGCCAGCAGCCAAGATTGGACTCAAACAGCTCAGCTCGCTTTCTTT. This codes for CASSQDWTQTAQLAFF.

The V call is TRBV2, the J call TRBJ2-7; perhaps TRBD1 as D (6 bases). The CDR3 loop spans 14 amino acids. Looked up from germline, CDR1 is SNHLY and CDR2 is FYNNEI. V shed 6 bases and J shed 3 bases, with 15 bases lying between them. The CDR3 sequence: CASRALLQGYEQYF. The CDR3 DNA is TGTGCCAGCAGGGCCCTCTTACAGGGCTACGAGCAGTACTTC.

CDR3 in amino acids: CAWKGLAYTGELFF. The DNA for the CDR3 is TGTGCCTGGAAGGGACTAGCGTACACCGGGGAGCTGTTTTTT. The V and J genes are TRBV30 and TRBJ2-2; 10 bases align to TRBD2. The CDR3 is 14 residues long. V lost 4 bases to trimming and J lost 3 bases; unmatched junction nucleotides: 2. The germline V gene encodes CDR1 GTSNPN and CDR2 SVGIG (reference sequence).

V usage is TRBV6-5 and J usage is TRBJ2-7, with 10 bases matching TRBD1. V lost 7 bases, J lost 2 bases, and 8 bases stayed unmatched. The CDR3 has 15 residues. CDR1 is MNHEY, CDR2 SVGAGI, per germline. The CDR3 region is CASTRSGQGTYEQYF. Written as DNA, the CDR3 is TGTGCCAGCACCCGATCGGGACAGGGGACCTACGAGCAGTACTTC.

This chain links TRBV9 with TRBJ2-1; TRBD2 is a possible D gene (6 bases). In germline, CDR1 is SGDLS, CDR2 YYNGEE. Trimming shortened V by 6 bases and J by 5 bases, and 18 bases separated the two germline ends. CDR3 length equals 15 residues. This CDR3 reads CASNLGGRNDNEQFF. CDR3 DNA: TGTGCCAGCAATCTCGGGGGAAGGAACGACAATGAGCAGTTCTTC.

The genes are TRBV6-5 and TRBJ2-3; 7 bases line up with TRBD1. The CDR3 loop spans 15 amino acids. Germline CDR1 and CDR2: MNHEY and SVGAGI. Unmatched junction bases numbered 6, after V lost 6 bases and J lost 0 bases. CDR3 nucleotide sequence: TGTGCCAGCAGACTGGACAGGAGGAGCACAGATACGCAGTATTTT. Its protein product is CASRLDRRSTDTQYF.

The CDR3 sequence: CASSPGLAGVNTGELFF. In DNA form, the CDR3 reads TGTGCCAGTAGTCCGGGACTAGCGGGAGTGAACACCGGGGAGCTGTTTTTT. V and J are TRBV19 and TRBJ2-2, with 14 nucleotides matching TRBD2. J lost 1 base, V lost 5 bases, and 3 bases had no gene match. CDR1 is LNHDA and CDR2 is SQIVND in the germline V gene (reference sequence). This CDR3 is built from 17 residues.

The genes are TRBV9 and TRBJ2-3, with D perhaps TRBD2 (5 bases). Germline V gene data show CDR1 as SGDLS and CDR2 as YYNGEE. Trimming took 0 bases from V and 0 from J, leaving 8 bases between them. This CDR3 contains 15 residues. CDR3 amino acids: CASSVGGSSTDTQYF. In DNA, the CDR3 is TGTGCCAGCAGCGTAGGCGGGTCAAGCACAGATACGCAGTATTTT.

In this sample, this clone turned up once. This chain connects TRBV5-4 to TRBJ1-2; 7 bases agree with TRBD1. J gave up 11 bases and V 2 bases, and 15 bases lay outside the gene matches. CDR1 is SGHNT, CDR2 YYREEE, per germline (reference sequence). This CDR3 is built from 15 residues. The CDR3, as DNA: TGTGCCAGCAGCTTACAAGCGCGGGACAGTATAGGATACACCTTC. Translated: CASSLQARDSIGYTF.

The genes are TRBV19 and TRBJ1-3; D perhaps matches TRBD1 (6 bases). Trimming shortened V by 5 bases and J by 0 bases, and 14 bases separated the two germline ends. This CDR3 has 16 residues. CDR1 and CDR2 from the germline V gene are LNHDA and SQIVND (reference sequence). The CDR3 sequence is CASSLQGRSSGNTIYF. The CDR3 DNA sequence: TGTGCCAGTAGTTTACAGGGTCGGAGCTCTGGAAACACCATATATTTT.

The genes are TRBV27 and TRBJ2-1; no definite D call. V shed 3 bases and J shed 7 bases, with 16 bases lying between them. The CDR3 extends over 15 amino acids. CDR1 is MNHEY, CDR2 SMNVEV, per germline (reference sequence). The DNA of the CDR3 is TGTGCCAGCAGTTTTGGGTTGAGGATCTTTAATGAGCAGTTCTTC. Amino acids: CASSFGLRIFNEQFF.

This chain links TRBV5-4 with TRBJ2-1; D is possibly TRBD1 (6 bases). The CDR3 is 15 residues long. Germline V gene data show CDR1 as SGHNT and CDR2 as YYREEE (reference sequence). V lost 0 bases to trimming and J lost 8 bases, with 15 bases between them. The CDR3 nucleotides read TGTGCCAGCAGCTTGGAGGGGACACTTAAACATGAGCAGTTCTTC. This gives the protein CASSLEGTLKHEQFF.

The chain combines TRBV13 with TRBJ1-2, with 7 positions matching TRBD1. Germline CDR1 PRHDT, CDR2 FYEKMQ (reference sequence). V was clipped by 6 bases and J by 10 bases; unmatched bases: 17. The CDR3 consists of 15 residues. The chain's CDR3 is CASSKFDRDNADYTF. The CDR3 bases are TGTGCCAGCAGTAAGTTTGACAGGGACAATGCAGACTACACCTTC.

The V call is TRBV15, the J call TRBJ2-5; tentatively, D is TRBD1 (6 bases). Germline CDR1 LNHNV, CDR2 YYDKDF (reference sequence). The CDR3 spans 14 residues. The V gene lost 0 bases and the J gene lost 5 bases, with 10 bases spanning the gap. The CDR3 reads CATSRDRTGETQYF. The CDR3, as DNA: TGTGCCACCAGCAGAGATCGTACAGGGGAGACCCAGTACTTC. The full variable domain, with the rest looked up from reference TRBV15 and TRBJ2-5, is DAMVIQNPRYQVTQFGKPVTLSCSQTLNHNVMYWYQQKSSQAPKLLFHYYDKDFNNEADTPDNFQSRRPNTSFCFLDIRSPGLGDTAMYLCATSRDRTGETQYFGPGTRLLVL.

V gene TRBV28 combines with J gene TRBJ1-4, with 7 bases aligning to TRBD1. CDR1 and CDR2 from the germline V gene are MDHEN and SYDVKM. The CDR3 is 15 residues long. J gave up 5 bases and V 8 bases, and 11 bases lay outside the gene matches. The CDR3 reads CASGNTGTVNEKLFF. CDR3 bases: TGTGCCAGCGGAAATACCGGGACAGTAAATGAAAAACTGTTTTTT. Using reference TRBV28 and TRBJ1-4 for the parts outside the CDR3, the full variable domain is DVKVTQSSRYLVKRTGEKVFLECVQDMDHENMFWYRQDPGLGLRLIYFSYDVKMKEKGDIPEGYSVSREKKERFSLILESASTNQTSMYLCASGNTGTVNEKLFFGSGTQLSVL.